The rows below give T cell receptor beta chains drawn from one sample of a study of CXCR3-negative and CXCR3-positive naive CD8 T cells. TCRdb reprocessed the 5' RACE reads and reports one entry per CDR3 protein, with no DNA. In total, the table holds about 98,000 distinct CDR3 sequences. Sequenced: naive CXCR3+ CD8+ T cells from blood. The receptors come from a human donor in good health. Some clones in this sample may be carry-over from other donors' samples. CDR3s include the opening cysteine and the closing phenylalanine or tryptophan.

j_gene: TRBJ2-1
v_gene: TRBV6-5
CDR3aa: CASSYAGGPVNEQFF

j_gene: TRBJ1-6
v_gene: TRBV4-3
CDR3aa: CASSQPRSYNSPLHF

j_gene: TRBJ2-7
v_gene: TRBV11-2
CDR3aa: CASSPVARGESYEQYF

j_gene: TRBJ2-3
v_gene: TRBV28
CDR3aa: CASSHRGLYVTDTQYF

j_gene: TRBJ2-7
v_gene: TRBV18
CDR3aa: CASSVTGGEEQYF

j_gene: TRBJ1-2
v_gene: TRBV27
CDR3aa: CASSLSGTGGGYTF

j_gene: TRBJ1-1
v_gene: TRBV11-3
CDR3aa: CASSAKATGLYTEAFF

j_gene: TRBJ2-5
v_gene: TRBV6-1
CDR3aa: CASSEFWGSETQYF

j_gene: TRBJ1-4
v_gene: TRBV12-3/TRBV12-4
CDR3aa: CASSLEAGPNEKLFF

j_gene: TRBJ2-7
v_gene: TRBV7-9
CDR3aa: CASREAHSYEQYF

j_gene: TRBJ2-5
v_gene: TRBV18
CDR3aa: CASSPPGQGIETQYF

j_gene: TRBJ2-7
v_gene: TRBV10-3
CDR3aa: CAILASGVISYEQYF

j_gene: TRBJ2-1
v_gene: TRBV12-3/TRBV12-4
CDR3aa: CASSYKGQGEEQFF

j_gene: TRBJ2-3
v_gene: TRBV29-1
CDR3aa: CSVALSNYRTDTQYF

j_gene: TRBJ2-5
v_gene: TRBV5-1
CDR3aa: CASSDSGGSLQTQYF

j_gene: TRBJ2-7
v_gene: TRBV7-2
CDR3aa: CASSLGGSEQYF

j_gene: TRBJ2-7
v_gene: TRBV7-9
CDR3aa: CASSSPPSGYYEQYF

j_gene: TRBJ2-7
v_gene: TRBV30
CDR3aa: CAWSEGLAGTYEQYF

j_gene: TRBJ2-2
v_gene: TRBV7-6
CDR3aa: CASSRWTGDTGELFF

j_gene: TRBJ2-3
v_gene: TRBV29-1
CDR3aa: CSVEGQTSTDTQYF

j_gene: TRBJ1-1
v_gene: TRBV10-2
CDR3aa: CASNEGLSTEAFF

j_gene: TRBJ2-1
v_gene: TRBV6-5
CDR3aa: CASSYSTSGDNEQFF